These 30 T cell receptor beta chains came from one sample sequenced in a study of HIV-infected patients and healthy controls. 500 ng RNA was reverse transcribed with alpha and beta constant-region primers. Each of the alpha and beta chains got its own library through chain-specific third strand synthesis with indices. Via MiXCR, TCRdb re-called the 5' RACE reads, giving one row per CDR3 protein. Counted here are roughly 9,800 distinct CDR3 sequences, less than 11% occurring once; the ten biggest clones make up about 18%. The repertoire came from unfractionated whole blood and reflected all unsorted peripheral T cells. The input for sequencing was blood, taken before antiretroviral therapy. These receptors all come from an adult with HIV infection.

This clonotype was observed many times. This sequence joins TRBV11-2 and TRBJ2-3, with D hard to call. Germline assignment: CDR1 SGHAT and CDR2 FQNNGV. The CDR3 sequence is 12 residues long. The V gene lost 1 base and the J gene lost 4 bases, with 3 bases spanning the gap. CDR3: CASSLGSDTQYF. Written as DNA, the CDR3 is TGTGCCAGCAGCTTAGGATCAGATACGCAGTATTTT.

Details on this clonotype: A much larger clone sits a single nucleotide away, making a read error possible. This is likely a read error, given that the CDR3 carries no conserved phenylalanine or tryptophan at its end. This chain joins TRBV20-1 and TRBJ2-1; 10 bases match TRBD2. The CDR3 has 15 residues. The J segment lost 5 bases and the V segment lost 5 bases, leaving 9 bases of the junction unmatched. Looked up from germline, CDR1 is DFQATT and CDR2 is SNEGSKA (reference sequence). The CDR3 sequence is CSAGGTSGTNNEQFS. As DNA, the CDR3 is TGCAGTGCTGGGGGAACTAGCGGGACCAACAATGAGCAGTTCTCC.

At least ten counts were recorded for this clonotype. This chain uses TRBV5-6 with TRBJ2-7; perhaps TRBD2 as D (6 bases). V was trimmed by 3 bases and J by 0 bases, leaving 19 bases between them. The germline CDR1 and CDR2 sequences are SGHDT and YYEEEE. This CDR3 comprises 17 residues. The CDR3, as DNA: TGTGCCAGCAGCTCCGCCCCTGGGACTCTCAGCTCCTACGAGCAGTACTTC. Translation gives CASSSAPGTLSSYEQYF.

At least ten counts were recorded for this clonotype. V usage is TRBV7-9 and J usage is TRBJ2-3, with unresolved D. Germline CDR1 SEHNR, CDR2 FQNEAQ (reference sequence). The CDR3 has 13 amino acids. V lost 0 bases and J 2 bases, leaving 3 bases between the germline ends. CDR3 DNA sequence: TGTGCCAGCAGCTTAGCCTCCACAGATACGCAGTATTTT. This gives the protein CASSLASTDTQYF.

The genes are TRBV28 and TRBJ1-2, with D possibly being TRBD1 (6 bases). The CDR3 is made up of 16 amino acids. Germline V gene sequence: CDR1 MDHEN, CDR2 SYDVKM. V lost 5 bases to trimming and J lost 4 bases, with 20 bases between them. Written as DNA, the CDR3 is TGTGCCAGCAGTCACGGGGGGACACCTAAGATCTATGGCTACACCTTC. Its protein is CASSHGGTPKIYGYTF.

The gene calls are TRBV2 and TRBJ1-1, with D unresolved. With 3 bases removed from V and 7 bases from J, the gap between germline ends came to 9 bases. This CDR3 region has 12 residues. CDR1 is SNHLY and CDR2 is FYNNEI in the germline V gene. This chain's CDR3 is CASSEEGGEAFF. The CDR3 coding sequence is TGTGCCAGCAGTGAGGAGGGAGGTGAAGCTTTCTTT.

This clonotype has at least ten counts. The gene calls are TRBV6-1 and TRBJ1-5; 8 nucleotides match TRBD1. CDR3 length: 14 residues. The germline V gene encodes CDR1 MNHNS and CDR2 SASEGT. V trimming: 11 bases; J trimming: 6 bases; junction bases outside the gene matches: 12. The CDR3 here is CASRGREGSQPQHF. The CDR3 DNA sequence: TGTGCCTCCAGGGGGCGCGAAGGCAGTCAGCCCCAGCATTTT.

The chain has TRBV2 and TRBJ2-7; D gene ambiguous. The CDR3 sequence is 13 residues long. Deletions cut 3 bases from V and 1 base from J, with 7 bases between. The germline V gene encodes CDR1 SNHLY and CDR2 FYNNEI. The CDR3 DNA reads as TGTGCCAGCAGTGATTTCCGGTCCTACGAGCAGTACTTC. Amino acid sequence: CASSDFRSYEQYF. The entire variable domain, with the rest obtained from reference TRBV2 and TRBJ2-7, is as follows: EPEVTQTPSHQVTQMGQEVILRCVPISNHLYFYWYRQILGQKVEFLVSFYNNEISEKSEIFDDQFSVERPDGSNFTLKIRSTKLEDSAMYFCASSDFRSYEQYFGPGTRLTVT.

The sample holds many counts of this clonotype. The chain links TRBV30 to TRBJ1-5; tentative D call: TRBD1 (5 bases). Germline V lookup: CDR1 GTSNPN, CDR2 SVGIG (reference sequence). The CDR3 covers 14 residues. Trimming took off 1 base at V and 2 bases at J, with 9 bases between the two ends. Here the CDR3 reads CAWSGGAGNQPQHF. The CDR3 coding sequence is TGTGCCTGGAGTGGTGGGGCTGGCAATCAGCCCCAGCATTTT.

This clonotype was picked up a small number of times. The chain links TRBV10-2 to TRBJ2-7; 9 bases match TRBD2. Trimming at V came to 3 bases and at J to 4 bases, leaving 7 bases not matched to a gene. The CDR3 is made up of 15 amino acids. Germline V gene lookup returns CDR1 WSHSY and CDR2 SAAADI. The CDR3 DNA reads as TGCGCCAGCAGTGATGAACTAGCGGGCGTATACGAGCAGTACTTC. It encodes CASSDELAGVYEQYF.

By frequency in the sample, this clonotype is medium-sized. The V and J genes are TRBV5-1 and TRBJ2-1; possible D gene TRBD2, 6 bases. V lost 4 bases and J lost 3, with 20 bases in between. Germline CDR1 reads SGHRS; CDR2 reads YFSETQ. CDR3 length equals 17 residues. The CDR3, as DNA: TGCGCCAGCAGCACACGTCGGGACTCAACAGACTACAATGAGCAGTTCTTC. Its translation: CASSTRRDSTDYNEQFF.

The sample holds many counts of this clonotype. The chain combines TRBV5-1 with TRBJ1-1; no clear D. This CDR3 has 13 residues. V was cut by 1 base and J by 3 bases, with 7 bases left in between. Germline assignment: CDR1 SGHRS and CDR2 YFSETQ. The CDR3 sequence is CASSLQPDTEAFF. CDR3 nucleotide sequence: TGCGCCAGCAGCTTGCAACCGGACACTGAAGCTTTCTTT.

This clonotype was seen at least ten times. The rearrangement joins TRBV9 to TRBJ2-7, with D hard to call. From germline, CDR1 is SGDLS and CDR2 YYNGEE. Trimming left V 0 bases short and J 5 bases short, with 12 bases between. The CDR3 is 14 amino acids. The DNA for the CDR3 is TGTGCCAGCAGCGTAGATTCCTGGGCCGACGAGCAGTACTTC. Translating it yields CASSVDSWADEQYF.

This clonotype was observed many times. The V call is TRBV4-3, the J call TRBJ2-3, with 12 positions matching TRBD2. This CDR3 has 15 residues. After removal of 6 bases from V and 4 bases from J, the junction contained 5 bases not matched to a gene. Germline CDR1 and CDR2: LGHNA and YSLEER. Here the CDR3 reads CASRQASGGADTQYF. As DNA, the CDR3 is TGCGCCAGCAGACAGGCTAGCGGGGGGGCAGATACGCAGTATTTT.

The V gene is TRBV4-3, the J gene TRBJ2-7; 7 nucleotides line up with TRBD1. Germline lookup yields CDR1 LGHNA and CDR2 YSLEER. There are 17 residues in the CDR3. Germline trimming cut 0 bases from V and 3 bases from J; bases unmatched to any gene: 11. This chain's CDR3 is CASSQDRGDSSLYEQYF. The CDR3, as DNA: TGCGCCAGCAGCCAAGATCGAGGGGACAGCAGTCTCTACGAGCAGTACTTC.

In this sample, this clonotype turned up many times. The J gene is TRBJ1-4, the V gene TRBV30; D not resolved. CDR1 is GTSNPN and CDR2 is SVGIG in the germline V gene (reference sequence). The CDR3 extends over 17 amino acids. The germline V and J ends were trimmed by 0 bases and 5 bases, with 19 bases remaining between them. The chain's CDR3 is CAWSVLASIWPNEKLFF. In nucleotides, the CDR3 is TGTGCCTGGAGTGTTCTAGCGTCGATCTGGCCAAATGAAAAACTGTTTTTT.

This clonotype was detected ten times or more. This rearrangement joins TRBV27 to TRBJ2-2; 13 positions match TRBD2. CDR3 length: 15 residues. Germline V gives CDR1 MNHEY, CDR2 SMNVEV (reference sequence). After removal of 6 bases from V and 5 bases from J, the junction contained 3 bases not matched to a gene. Written as DNA, the CDR3 is TGTGCCAGCAGCCCGGGACTAGCGGGGACCGGGGAGCTGTTTTTT. As protein: CASSPGLAGTGELFF.

This clonotype has a count of ten or more. The rearrangement uses TRBV5-6 and TRBJ2-6, with D possibly being TRBD2 (5 bases). The CDR3 is 18 amino acids. Germline CDR1 SGHDT, CDR2 YYEEEE. Deletions cut 4 bases from V and 2 bases from J, with 19 bases between. CDR3 DNA: TGTGCCAGCAGCCTCCGCGGGCCTCAAAGGGCTGGGGCCAACGTCCTGACTTTC. Translating it yields CASSLRGPQRAGANVLTF.

This clonotype is deemed medium-sized. The rearrangement links TRBV7-6 to TRBJ2-5; no firm D call. Deletions cut 5 bases from V and 0 bases from J, with 10 bases between. Germline loops: CDR1 SGHVS, CDR2 FNYEAQ. The CDR3 length is 14 residues. The CDR3 DNA follows: TGTGCCAGCAGCCTTCCCGAGGACCAAGAGACCCAGTACTTC. Amino acid sequence: CASSLPEDQETQYF.

This clonotype was counted ten times or more. This chain joins TRBV6-5 and TRBJ1-4; D is unclear. This CDR3 comprises 13 residues. The germline V gene encodes CDR1 MNHEY and CDR2 SVGAGI. With 0 bases removed from V and 13 bases from J, the gap between germline ends came to 12 bases. The CDR3 region is CASSYSGQSRLFF. CDR3 DNA sequence: TGTGCCAGCAGTTACTCGGGTCAGAGTAGACTGTTTTTT.

This clonotype appeared a few times. This rearrangement joins TRBV28 to TRBJ1-4; D remains ambiguous. Germline V gives CDR1 MDHEN, CDR2 SYDVKM. Trimming took off 5 bases at V and 5 bases at J, with 21 bases between the two ends. CDR3 length: 17 residues. CDR3 nucleotides: TGTGCCAGCAGTCGACTGAGTTTAAGGACGAGGAATGAAAAACTGTTTTTT. Its protein product is CASSRLSLRTRNEKLFF.

The table lists this clonotype with many counts. The rearrangement links TRBV20-1 to TRBJ1-6; the D gene is possibly TRBD1 (6 bases). The germline V gene encodes CDR1 DFQATT and CDR2 SNEGSKA (reference sequence). The CDR3 contains 15 residues. Between the trimmed V and J ends, which lost 3 bases and 4 bases, there was a span of 13 bases. The CDR3 loop is CSARDRIYYNSPLHF. CDR3 DNA: TGCAGTGCTAGGGACAGAATCTATTATAATTCACCCCTCCACTTT.

This clonotype has ten or more counts. The chain links TRBV19 to TRBJ2-1, with 7 nucleotides matching TRBD2. With 8 bases clipped from V and 6 bases from J, the junction kept 7 bases outside the gene matches. CDR1 is LNHDA, CDR2 SQIVND, per germline (reference sequence). The CDR3 extends over 13 amino acids. The DNA of the CDR3 is TGTGCCAGTCAAACTAGCGCTGGCAATGAGCAGTTCTTC. Encoded protein: CASQTSAGNEQFF.

Ten or more counts support this clonotype. The chain couples TRBV6-1 to TRBJ1-2, with 9 nucleotides matching TRBD1. CDR1 is MNHNS and CDR2 is SASEGT in the germline V gene. CDR3 length: 14 residues. V lost 0 bases, J lost 11 bases, and 7 bases stayed unmatched. The CDR3 nucleotides read TGTGCCAGCAGTGAAGCGGGGGACAGGGTATGGTACACCTTC. As protein: CASSEAGDRVWYTF.

The table lists this clonotype with many counts. The genes are TRBV27 and TRBJ1-2; the D is unclear. Germline CDR1 MNHEY, CDR2 SMNVEV (reference sequence). This CDR3 comprises 14 residues. Trimming took 2 bases from V and 8 from J, leaving 15 bases between them. Here the CDR3 reads CASSLKGASSGYTF. The CDR3 region has the DNA TGTGCCAGCAGTTTAAAGGGAGCCTCTTCCGGCTACACCTTC.

The CDR3 DNA sequence: TGTGCCAGTAGTATAGATCGGAGGGGCACGAACACTGAAGCTTTCTTT. It is translated as CASSIDRRGTNTEAFF. The rearrangement joins TRBV19 to TRBJ1-1; D may be TRBD1 (5 bases). Trimming took 0 bases from V and 1 from J, leaving 12 bases between them. CDR1 and CDR2 (germline): LNHDA, SQIVND (reference sequence). The CDR3 spans 16 residues.

In its sample, this clonotype was seen many times. The V and J genes are TRBV20-1 and TRBJ1-1; D is uncertain. Trimming removed 5 bases at V and 0 bases at J, with 16 bases between. There are 15 residues in the CDR3. Per the germline V gene, CDR1 is DFQATT and CDR2 is SNEGSKA (reference sequence). DNA for the CDR3: TGCAGTGCTCCCGTTAATGGTCGGATGAACACTGAAGCTTTCTTT. This gives the protein CSAPVNGRMNTEAFF.

This clonotype was observed many times. This chain uses TRBV6-2 or TRBV6-3 with TRBJ2-3, with D unresolved. V was cut by 1 base and J by 2 bases, with 7 bases left in between. This CDR3 is built from 14 residues. Germline V CDR1 and CDR2: MNHEY, SVGEGT. This chain's CDR3 is CASSYWTDTDTQYF. The CDR3 bases are TGTGCCAGCAGTTACTGGACCGACACAGATACGCAGTATTTT.

This clonotype was counted at least ten times. This sequence joins TRBV7-8 and TRBJ1-1, with TRBD1 identical over 8 bases. The ends lost 3 bases at V and 4 bases at J; junction bases unmatched: 7. From germline, CDR1 is SGHVS and CDR2 FQNEAQ. CDR3 length equals 15 residues. The CDR3 sequence is CASSFVQGASTEAFF. The CDR3 DNA sequence: TGTGCCAGCAGCTTTGTCCAGGGGGCGAGCACTGAAGCTTTCTTT.

The chain joins TRBV11-2 to TRBJ2-5, with D perhaps assigned TRBD1 or TRBD2 (5 bases each). Germline V gives CDR1 SGHAT, CDR2 FQNNGV. The CDR3 has 13 amino acids. The V end lost 5 bases, the J end lost 3 bases, and 10 bases lay between the germline ends. In DNA, the CDR3 is TGTGCCAGCAGCCCTGGGACGGAAGAGACCCAGTACTTC. This encodes CASSPGTEETQYF.